The subject of this entry is one T cell receptor beta chain. The sample originates from a study of PD-1 blockade in classical Hodgkin lymphoma. CDR1 and CDR2 from the germline V gene are SGHTA and FQGNSA. Trimming took 6 bases from V and 0 from J, leaving 12 bases between them. CDR3 length: 15 residues. This table comes from immunoSEQ multiplex PCR, and its TCRdb copy is limited to in-frame clones, with some not included. The table records tens of thousands of clones, more than 90% of them present only once. Autologous stem cell transplantation was followed by relapse in every patient, and brentuximab vedotin exposure varied. When best responses were assessed, they were complete response, partial response or progressive disease.

This specimen was peripheral blood mononuclear cells (PBMCs), taken at baseline. This receptor was identified in a human donor with classical Hodgkin lymphoma. The V call is TRBV7-2, the J call TRBJ1-5; D not certain. CDR3 nucleotides: TGTGCCAGCAGTTTGGGCCCGTATAGCAATCAGCCCCAGCATTTT. It is translated as CASSLGPYSNQPQHF.